This T cell receptor beta chain appears in the sequencing data of a study of response to subunit inactivated influenza vaccine. TCRdb passed the RT-PCR reads through MiXCR, listing each CDR3 protein once. The data contain 650,000 or so distinct CDR3 sequences, approximately 15% of them singletons. This CDR3 region has 15 residues. V dropped 4 bases and J dropped 5 bases, with 14 bases sitting between them. Germline values: CDR1 MNHNS, CDR2 SASEGT. Points from the study as a whole: Authors suggested each seasonal influenza vaccination recruits few new T cells.

Concerning this clonotype itself: Antigen unknown.

The chain carries TRBV6-1 and TRBJ2-2; perhaps TRBD2 as D (6 bases). The sample here was PBMCs from blood, taken approximately 15 days before vaccination. This receptor was identified in a man over 45 who received an inactivated influenza vaccine. This CDR3 reads CASSVGLMGTGELFF. The CDR3 nucleotides read TGTGCCAGCAGTGTGGGACTGATGGGGACCGGGGAGCTGTTTTTT.